This T cell receptor (beta chain) was obtained from a study of CD8+CD57+ T cells in acquired aplastic anemia. Overall study context: Recorded DNA amounts for sorted CD4+ and CD8+ cells had an average of 3.2 ug.

Worth noting for this clonotype: A much more abundant neighbour one base away suggests this may be a read error.

The germline V gene has CDR1 DFQATT and CDR2 SNEGSKA (reference sequence). V dropped 8 bases and J dropped 3; count of bases not matched to a gene: 15. The CDR3 length is 15 residues. Genomic DNA was employed as the template in profiling TCR beta VDJ and CDR3. Via MiXCR, TCRdb re-called the reads, giving one row per CDR3 protein. The table includes just over 450,000 distinct CDR3 sequences, under 40% detected once. Only patients with CD8+CD57+ cell expansion on flow cytometry were chosen for sequencing. The rearrangement uses TRBV20-1 and TRBJ2-7; 8 nucleotides agree with TRBD2. The sequencing input was sorted CD4+, CD8+, or CD8+CD57+ T cells (not recorded which) from PBMCs. This TCR derives from a human donor with aplastic anemia. CDR3 nucleotide sequence: TGCAGTTCTCCCAAGCAGCGGGAGACCTACTACGAGCAGTACTTC. It is translated as CSSPKQRETYYEQYF.